This entry lists 20 T cell receptor beta chains sequenced from one sample in a study of blood T cell repertoires in COVID-19. Sequencing was performed with immunoSEQ multiplex PCR; in TCRdb, only in-frame clones are kept and a portion is missing. The sample lists roughly 230,000 clones, roughly 89% occurring once. The source material was PBMCs or T cells enriched from blood (not recorded which). These receptors were obtained from a woman aged 25 to 39 with acute COVID-19.

The V and J genes are TRBV19 and TRBJ2-7; tentatively, D is TRBD1 (5 bases). The CDR3 is 14 amino acids. V was cut by 3 bases and J by 8 bases, with 17 bases left in between. CDR1 and CDR2 from the germline V gene are LNHDA and SQIVND (reference sequence). The CDR3 bases are TGTGCCAGTAGTATTGCAGGGTCCACTCCTCAGCAGTACTTC. Protein sequence: CASSIAGSTPQQYF.

This chain uses TRBV7-2 with TRBJ1-2, with 9 bases that match TRBD1. This CDR3 region has 19 residues. Germline CDR1 SGHTA, CDR2 FQGNSA. Germline trimming cut 6 bases from V and 2 bases from J; bases unmatched to any gene: 19. CDR3 amino acids: CASRPASFSRDRVNYGYTF. The CDR3 DNA reads TGTGCCAGCAGACCAGCCTCCTTCTCCCGGGACAGGGTGAACTATGGCTACACCTTC.

CDR3 DNA sequence: TGTGCCAGCAGCTTAGATGGCGGGTTAGATACGCAGTATTTT. Residues: CASSLDGGLDTQYF. This chain links TRBV11-2 with TRBJ2-3, with D possibly matching TRBD2 (5 bases). Germline-derived CDR1 and CDR2 are SGHAT and FQNNGV. V lost 0 bases, J lost 5 bases, and 9 bases lay in between. The CDR3 is 14 amino acids.

This chain links TRBV30 with TRBJ1-2; the D is unclear. The CDR3 is made up of 12 amino acids. Per the germline V gene, CDR1 is GTSNPN and CDR2 is SVGIG (reference sequence). V shed 4 bases and J shed 5 bases, with 11 bases lying between them. The CDR3 region is CAWTDGDYGYTF. As DNA, the CDR3 is TGTGCCTGGACAGACGGGGATTATGGCTACACCTTC.

The chain has TRBV10-2 and TRBJ1-1; D is possibly TRBD1 (6 bases). Between the trimmed V and J ends, which lost 7 bases and 7 bases, there was a span of 16 bases. The CDR3 has 13 amino acids. The germline CDR1 and CDR2 sequences are WSHSY and SAAADI. CDR3 region: CASTPGGRGEAFF. Written as DNA, the CDR3 is TGCGCCAGCACCCCGGGAGGCAGGGGTGAAGCTTTCTTT.

The genes are TRBV7-9 and TRBJ2-7; 7 bases are shared with TRBD2. V shed 2 bases and J 1 base; nucleotides not matched to a gene: 5. Germline V gene sequence: CDR1 SEHNR, CDR2 FQNEAQ (reference sequence). This CDR3 is built from 15 residues. The CDR3 DNA reads TGTGCCAGCAGCTTAACAGCGGGGTCTTCCTACGAGCAGTACTTC. It specifies CASSLTAGSSYEQYF.

This clone has more than one count but fewer than ten. V and J are TRBV5-1 and TRBJ2-5, with D unresolved. V gave up 3 bases and J gave up 5 bases, with 11 bases separating them. The CDR3 sequence is 13 residues long. Per the germline V gene, CDR1 is SGHRS and CDR2 is YFSETQ. For the CDR3, the DNA is TGCGCCAGCAGCTCGTACTTGCGGGAGACCCAGTACTTC. Its translation is CASSSYLRETQYF.

The V and J genes are TRBV18 and TRBJ2-2; 11 bases match TRBD1. Germline V gene lookup returns CDR1 KGHSH and CDR2 LQKENI. V dropped 8 bases and J dropped 1; count of bases not matched to a gene: 9. The CDR3 is 17 amino acids. The CDR3 DNA is TGTGCCAGCGCGAAGGGACAGGGGGGTTTGAACACCGGGGAGCTGTTTTTT. Amino acids: CASAKGQGGLNTGELFF.

Many counts were recorded for this clone. The CDR3, as DNA: TGCGCCAGCAGCCTTAGCGGGGGGGCCGGGGAGCTGTTTTTT. Translated: CASSLSGGAGELFF. The chain is built from TRBV4-1 and TRBJ2-2; 11 positions match TRBD2. Germline V lookup: CDR1 MGHRA, CDR2 YSYEKL. Trimming at V came to 4 bases and at J to 6 bases, leaving 1 base not matched to a gene. This CDR3 is built from 14 residues.

The rearrangement uses TRBV4-1 and TRBJ2-3; TRBD2 aligns across 7 bases. V was clipped by 2 bases and J by 0 bases; unmatched bases: 2. CDR1 and CDR2 from the germline V gene are MGHRA and YSYEKL. The CDR3 sequence is 15 residues long. This CDR3 reads CASSQYGGSTDTQYF. In DNA, the CDR3 is TGCGCCAGCAGCCAATACGGGGGGAGCACAGATACGCAGTATTTT.

The chain links TRBV9 to TRBJ2-1; tentative D call: TRBD1 (5 bases). This CDR3 is built from 11 residues. The V gene's germline CDR1 is SGDLS and CDR2 YYNGEE. Trimming took off 2 bases at V and 10 bases at J, with 7 bases between the two ends. In nucleotides, the CDR3 is TGTGCCAGCAGCGTCGACAGCGAGCAGTTCTTC. Translating gives CASSVDSEQFF.

The chain has TRBV3-1 (or the pseudogene TRBV3-2) and TRBJ1-1; D is undetermined. Germline V gene data show CDR1 as LGHDT and CDR2 as YNNKEL (reference sequence). CDR3 length: 11 amino acids. V lost 4 bases to trimming and J lost 5 bases, with 5 bases between them. CDR3 sequence reads: CASSLNTEAFF. CDR3 nucleotides: TGTGCCAGCAGCCTAAATACTGAAGCTTTCTTT.

Only a few counts were recorded for this clone. The rearrangement links TRBV14 to TRBJ2-3; 10 bases map to TRBD1. With 4 bases clipped from V and 1 base from J, the junction kept 5 bases outside the gene matches. Germline loops: CDR1 SGHDN, CDR2 FVKESK. The CDR3 sequence is 16 residues long. The CDR3 DNA is TGTGCCAGCAGCCGCATGACAGGGGGCCGCACAGATACGCAGTATTTT. Its protein product is CASSRMTGGRTDTQYF.

The chain carries TRBV25-1 and TRBJ1-2, with TRBD1 as a possible D gene (5 bases). CDR1 and CDR2 from the germline V gene are MGHDK and SYGVNS. This CDR3 contains 11 residues. Between the trimmed V and J ends, which lost 10 bases and 5 bases, there was a span of 11 bases. Here the CDR3 DNA reads TGTGCCACCAATACAGGATATGGCTACACCTTC. Its protein is CATNTGYGYTF.

The J gene is TRBJ2-1, the V gene TRBV5-1; TRBD1 is a possible D gene (5 bases). Germline CDR1 is SGHRS and CDR2 is YFSETQ. The CDR3 loop spans 14 amino acids. V lost 4 bases to trimming and J lost 2 bases, with 10 bases between them. The CDR3 loop is CASSLSDTYNEQFF. The CDR3 DNA is TGCGCCAGCAGCCTTTCGGACACCTACAATGAGCAGTTCTTC.

The chain carries TRBV9 and TRBJ1-3; D not certain. The V end lost 2 bases, the J end lost 2 bases, and 11 bases lay between the germline ends. CDR1 is SGDLS, CDR2 YYNGEE, per germline. The CDR3 contains 15 residues. The CDR3 region is CASSVNTVTGNTIYF. CDR3 nucleotide sequence: TGTGCCAGCAGCGTCAATACAGTAACTGGAAACACCATATATTTT.

The chain carries TRBV7-2 and TRBJ1-1; 7 positions match TRBD1. The CDR3 runs to 13 residues. Per germline, CDR1 SGHTA and CDR2 FQGNSA. Trimming removed 3 bases from V and 7 bases from J; junction bases left unmatched: 5. The CDR3 DNA sequence: TGTGCCAGCAGCTTTAGCAGGGGGAATGAAGCTTTCTTT. It specifies CASSFSRGNEAFF.

This clone was detected a few times. This chain links TRBV11-2 with TRBJ1-4; no clear D gene. The germline CDR1 and CDR2 sequences are SGHAT and FQNNGV. Trimming left V 1 base short and J 2 bases short, with 8 bases between. The CDR3 contains 15 residues. This CDR3 is CASSLVAGTNEKLFF. The CDR3 DNA follows: TGTGCCAGCAGCTTAGTAGCTGGGACTAATGAAAAACTGTTTTTT.

J is TRBJ2-1 and V is TRBV7-9; D possibly corresponds to TRBD2 (6 bases). The CDR3 length is 16 residues. Per germline, CDR1 SEHNR and CDR2 FQNEAQ (reference sequence). Trimming shortened V by 3 bases and J by 7 bases, and 19 bases separated the two germline ends. CDR3 sequence (DNA): TGTGCCAGCAGCTTCCCAGCTGGGGGACTTCCAAATGAGCAGTTCTTC. Protein: CASSFPAGGLPNEQFF.

The CDR3 protein is CASSVDRAGYTF. The CDR3 DNA is TGTGCCAGCAGCGTTGACAGGGCTGGCTACACCTTC. V usage is TRBV9 and J usage is TRBJ1-2; 7 bases are shared with TRBD1. The CDR3 loop spans 12 amino acids. V trimming: 2 bases; J trimming: 7 bases; junction bases outside the gene matches: 2. Germline V gives CDR1 SGDLS, CDR2 YYNGEE.